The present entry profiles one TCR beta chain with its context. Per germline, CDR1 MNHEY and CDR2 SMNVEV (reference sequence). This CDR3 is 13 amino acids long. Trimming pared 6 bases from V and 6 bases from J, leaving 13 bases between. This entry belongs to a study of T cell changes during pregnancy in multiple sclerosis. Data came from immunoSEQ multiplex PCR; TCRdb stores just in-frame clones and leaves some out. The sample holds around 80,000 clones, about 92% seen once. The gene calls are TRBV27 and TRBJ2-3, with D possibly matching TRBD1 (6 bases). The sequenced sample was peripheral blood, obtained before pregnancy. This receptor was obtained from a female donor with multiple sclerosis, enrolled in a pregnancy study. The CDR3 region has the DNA TGTGCCAGCAGGCTCGGTGGGGGCGATACGCAGTATTTT. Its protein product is CASRLGGGDTQYF.